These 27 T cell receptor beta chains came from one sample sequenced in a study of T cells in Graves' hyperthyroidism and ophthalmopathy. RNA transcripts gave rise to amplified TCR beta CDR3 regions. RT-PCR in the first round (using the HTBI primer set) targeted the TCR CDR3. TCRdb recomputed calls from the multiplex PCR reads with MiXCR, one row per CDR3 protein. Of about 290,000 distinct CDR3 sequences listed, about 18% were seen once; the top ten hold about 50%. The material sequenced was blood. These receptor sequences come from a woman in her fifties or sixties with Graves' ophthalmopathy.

The CDR3 protein is CASSQERSSNQPQHF. The CDR3 DNA reads as TGTGCCAGCAGCCAGGAGAGGAGTAGCAATCAGCCCCAGCATTTT. The chain recombines TRBV16 with TRBJ1-5; D call uncertain. The CDR3 spans 15 residues. V gave up 3 bases and J gave up 0 bases, with 9 bases separating them. The germline gives CDR1 KGHSY, CDR2 FQNENV.

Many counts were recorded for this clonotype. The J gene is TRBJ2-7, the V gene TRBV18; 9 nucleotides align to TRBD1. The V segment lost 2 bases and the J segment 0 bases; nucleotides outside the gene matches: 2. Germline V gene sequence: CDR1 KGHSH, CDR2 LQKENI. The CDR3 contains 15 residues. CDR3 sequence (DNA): TGTGCCAGCTCACCAGTGGGACAGGGCTCCTACGAGCAGTACTTC. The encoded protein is CASSPVGQGSYEQYF.

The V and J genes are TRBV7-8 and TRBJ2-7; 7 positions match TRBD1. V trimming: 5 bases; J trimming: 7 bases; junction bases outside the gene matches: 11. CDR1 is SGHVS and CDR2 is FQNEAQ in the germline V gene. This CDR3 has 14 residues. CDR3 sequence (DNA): TGTGCCAGCAGCCCTGGGGGACAGTCTACGGAGCAGTACTTC. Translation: CASSPGGQSTEQYF.

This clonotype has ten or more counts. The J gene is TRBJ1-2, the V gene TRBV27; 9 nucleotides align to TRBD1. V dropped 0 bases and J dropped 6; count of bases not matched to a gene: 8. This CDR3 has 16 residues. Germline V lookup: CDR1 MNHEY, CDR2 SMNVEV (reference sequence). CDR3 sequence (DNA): TGTGCCAGCAGTTTATCCAAACCCTGGACAGGGGATGGCTACACCTTC. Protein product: CASSLSKPWTGDGYTF.

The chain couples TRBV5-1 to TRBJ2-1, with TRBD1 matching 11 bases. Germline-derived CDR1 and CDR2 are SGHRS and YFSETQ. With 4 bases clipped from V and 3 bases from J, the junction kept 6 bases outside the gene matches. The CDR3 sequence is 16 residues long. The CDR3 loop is CASSPGQGGLYNEQFF. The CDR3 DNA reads TGCGCCAGCAGCCCGGGACAGGGGGGGCTCTACAATGAGCAGTTCTTC.

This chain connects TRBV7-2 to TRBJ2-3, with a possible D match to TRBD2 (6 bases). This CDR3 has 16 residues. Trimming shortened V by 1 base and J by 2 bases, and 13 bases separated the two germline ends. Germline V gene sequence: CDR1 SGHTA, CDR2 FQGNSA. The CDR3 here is CASSLGPEGITDTQYF. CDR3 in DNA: TGTGCCAGCAGCTTAGGGCCGGAGGGAATCACAGATACGCAGTATTTT.

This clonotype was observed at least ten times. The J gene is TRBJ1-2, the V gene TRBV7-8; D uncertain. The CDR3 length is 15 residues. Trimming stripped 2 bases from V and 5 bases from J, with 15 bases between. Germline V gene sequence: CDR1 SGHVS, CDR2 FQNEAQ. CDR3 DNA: TGTGCCAGCAGCTTAAACGCGGTGGCACAGTATGGCTACACCTTC. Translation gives CASSLNAVAQYGYTF.

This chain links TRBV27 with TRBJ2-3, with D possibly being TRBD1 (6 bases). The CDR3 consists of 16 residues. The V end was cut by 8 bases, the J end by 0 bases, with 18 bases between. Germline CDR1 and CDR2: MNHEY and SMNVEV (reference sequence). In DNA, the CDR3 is TGTGCCAGCCCCCCCCGACAGGCTGGGAGCACAGATACGCAGTATTTT. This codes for CASPPRQAGSTDTQYF.

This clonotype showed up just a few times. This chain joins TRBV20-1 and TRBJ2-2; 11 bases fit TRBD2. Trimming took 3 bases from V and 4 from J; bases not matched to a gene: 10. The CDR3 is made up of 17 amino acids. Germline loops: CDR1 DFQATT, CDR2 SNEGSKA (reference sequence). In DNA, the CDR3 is TGCAGTGCTAGCAAACTAGCGGGGGCGATGAGCACCGGGGAGCTGTTTTTT. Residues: CSASKLAGAMSTGELFF.

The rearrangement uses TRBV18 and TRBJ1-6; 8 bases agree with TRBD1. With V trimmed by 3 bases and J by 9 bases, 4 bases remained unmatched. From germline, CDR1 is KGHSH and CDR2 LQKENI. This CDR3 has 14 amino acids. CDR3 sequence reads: CASSPTGESSPLHF. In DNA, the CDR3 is TGTGCCAGCTCACCGACAGGGGAAAGTTCACCCCTCCACTTT.

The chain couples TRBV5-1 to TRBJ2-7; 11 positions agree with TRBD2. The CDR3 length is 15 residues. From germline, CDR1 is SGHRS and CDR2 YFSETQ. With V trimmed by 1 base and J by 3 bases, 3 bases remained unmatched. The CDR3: CASSLTGTSGYEQYF. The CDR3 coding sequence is TGCGCCAGCAGCTTGACCGGGACTAGCGGCTACGAGCAGTACTTC.

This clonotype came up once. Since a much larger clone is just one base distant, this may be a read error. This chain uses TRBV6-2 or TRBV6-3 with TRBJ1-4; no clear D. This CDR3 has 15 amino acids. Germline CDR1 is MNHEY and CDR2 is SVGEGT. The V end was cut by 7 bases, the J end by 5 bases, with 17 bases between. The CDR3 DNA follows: TGTGCCAGCATCCATACGCGCCCGTCGAATGAAAAACTGTTTTTT. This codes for CASIHTRPSNEKLFF.

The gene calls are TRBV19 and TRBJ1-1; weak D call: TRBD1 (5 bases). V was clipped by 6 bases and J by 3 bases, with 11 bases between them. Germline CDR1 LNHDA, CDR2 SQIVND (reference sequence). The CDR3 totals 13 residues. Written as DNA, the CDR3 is TGTGCCAGTAGCGGACATTTGGACACTGAAGCTTTCTTT. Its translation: CASSGHLDTEAFF.

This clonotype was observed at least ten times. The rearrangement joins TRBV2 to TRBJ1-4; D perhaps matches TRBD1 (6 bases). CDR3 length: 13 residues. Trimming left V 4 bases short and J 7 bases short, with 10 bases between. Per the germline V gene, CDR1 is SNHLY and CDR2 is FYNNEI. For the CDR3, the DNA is TGTGCCAGCAGTGTTGGGGGGCGTGAAAAACTGTTTTTT. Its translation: CASSVGGREKLFF.

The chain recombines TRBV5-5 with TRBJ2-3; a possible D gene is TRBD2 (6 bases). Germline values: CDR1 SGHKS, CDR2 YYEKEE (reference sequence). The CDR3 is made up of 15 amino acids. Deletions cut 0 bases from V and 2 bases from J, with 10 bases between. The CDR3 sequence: CASSLGDSYTDTQYF. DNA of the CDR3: TGTGCCAGCAGCTTGGGGGACTCCTACACAGATACGCAGTATTTT.

The CDR3 here is CASHSPAGSMKSEQFF. CDR3 sequence (DNA): TGTGCCAGCCATTCCCCAGCGGGATCGATGAAAAGTGAGCAGTTCTTC. The chain recombines TRBV27 with TRBJ2-1; 7 nucleotides agree with TRBD2. Germline CDR1 MNHEY, CDR2 SMNVEV (reference sequence). The CDR3 length is 16 residues. The V gene end was trimmed by 8 bases and the J gene end by 9 bases; junction bases not matched to a gene: 19.

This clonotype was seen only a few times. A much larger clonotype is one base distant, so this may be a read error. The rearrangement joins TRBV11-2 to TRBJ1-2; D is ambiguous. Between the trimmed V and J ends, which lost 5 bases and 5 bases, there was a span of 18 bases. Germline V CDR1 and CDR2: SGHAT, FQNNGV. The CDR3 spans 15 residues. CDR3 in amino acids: CASSTLSLAPYGYTF. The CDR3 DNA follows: TGTGCCAGCAGCACATTGTCGTTGGCACCTTATGGCTACACCTTC.

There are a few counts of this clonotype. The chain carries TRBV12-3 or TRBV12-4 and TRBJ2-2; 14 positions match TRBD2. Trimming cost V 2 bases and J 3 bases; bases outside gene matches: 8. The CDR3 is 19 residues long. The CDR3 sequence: CASSLRLGLAGGHTGELFF. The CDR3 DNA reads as TGTGCCAGCAGTTTAAGATTAGGACTAGCGGGGGGCCACACCGGGGAGCTGTTTTTT.

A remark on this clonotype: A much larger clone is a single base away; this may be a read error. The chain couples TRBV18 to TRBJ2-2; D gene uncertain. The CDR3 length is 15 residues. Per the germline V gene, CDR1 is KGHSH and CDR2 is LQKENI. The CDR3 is CASPPTKTNTGELFF. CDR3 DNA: TGTGCCAGCCCACCAACAAAGACGAACACCGGGGAGCTGTTTTTT.

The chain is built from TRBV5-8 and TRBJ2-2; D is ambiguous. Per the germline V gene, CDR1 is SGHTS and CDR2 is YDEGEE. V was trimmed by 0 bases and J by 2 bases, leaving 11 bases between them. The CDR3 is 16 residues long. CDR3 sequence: CASSLAVRTNTGELFF. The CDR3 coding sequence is TGTGCCAGCAGCTTGGCCGTCCGTACAAACACCGGGGAGCTGTTTTTT.

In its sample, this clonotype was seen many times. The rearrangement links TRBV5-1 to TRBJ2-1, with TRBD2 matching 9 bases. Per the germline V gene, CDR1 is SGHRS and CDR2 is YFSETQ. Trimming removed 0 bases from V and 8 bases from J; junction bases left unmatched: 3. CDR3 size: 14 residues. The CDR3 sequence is CASSLVASGDEQFF. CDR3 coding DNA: TGCGCCAGCAGCTTGGTCGCTAGCGGGGATGAGCAGTTCTTC.

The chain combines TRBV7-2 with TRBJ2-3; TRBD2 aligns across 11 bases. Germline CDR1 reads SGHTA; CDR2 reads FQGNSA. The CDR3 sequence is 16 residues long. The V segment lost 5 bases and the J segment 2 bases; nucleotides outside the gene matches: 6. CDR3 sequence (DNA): TGTGCCAGCAGCGCCGCTAGCGGGGGGTACACAGATACGCAGTATTTT. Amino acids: CASSAASGGYTDTQYF. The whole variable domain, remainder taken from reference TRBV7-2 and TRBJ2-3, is GAGVSQSPSNKVTEKGKDVELRCDPISGHTALYWYRQSLGQGLEFLIYFQGNSAPDKSGLPSDRFSAERTGGSVSTLTIQRTQQEDSAVYLCASSAASGGYTDTQYFGPGTRLTVL.

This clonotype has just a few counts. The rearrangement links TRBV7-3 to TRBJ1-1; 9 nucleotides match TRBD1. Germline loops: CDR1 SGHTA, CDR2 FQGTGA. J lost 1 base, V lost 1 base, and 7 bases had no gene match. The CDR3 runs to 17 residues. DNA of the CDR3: TGTGCCAGCAGCTTAAGGGGGACAGGGTCGGGGAACACTGAAGCTTTCTTT. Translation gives CASSLRGTGSGNTEAFF.

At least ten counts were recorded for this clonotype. The CDR3 DNA sequence: TGTGCCAGCAGCTGGAGCCAGGGTACCACAGATACGCAGTATTTT. The encoded protein is CASSWSQGTTDTQYF. This sequence joins TRBV7-2 and TRBJ2-3, with a weak D call TRBD1 (5 bases). This CDR3 contains 15 residues. The V gene lost 4 bases and the J gene lost 2 bases, with 13 bases spanning the gap. In germline, CDR1 is SGHTA, CDR2 FQGNSA.

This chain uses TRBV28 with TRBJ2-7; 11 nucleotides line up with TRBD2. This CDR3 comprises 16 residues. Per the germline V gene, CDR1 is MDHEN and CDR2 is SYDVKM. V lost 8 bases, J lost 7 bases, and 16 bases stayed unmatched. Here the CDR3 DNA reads TGTGCCAGCTTGACCCCGGGACTAGCGGAGATATCAGAGCAGTACTTC. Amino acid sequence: CASLTPGLAEISEQYF.

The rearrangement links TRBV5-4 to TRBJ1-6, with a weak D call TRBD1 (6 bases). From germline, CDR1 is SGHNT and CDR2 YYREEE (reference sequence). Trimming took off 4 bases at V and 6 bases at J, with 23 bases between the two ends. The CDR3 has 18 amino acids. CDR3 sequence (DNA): TGTGCCAGCAGCCTTGACCCCCATGGGGGGCGAATTAATTCACCCCTCCACTTT. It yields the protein CASSLDPHGGRINSPLHF.

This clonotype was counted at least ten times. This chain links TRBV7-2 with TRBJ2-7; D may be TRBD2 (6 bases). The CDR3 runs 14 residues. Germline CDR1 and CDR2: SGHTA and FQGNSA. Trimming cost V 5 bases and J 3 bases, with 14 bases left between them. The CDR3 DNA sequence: TGTGCCAGCAGCCCAAGGGAGGAGGACTACGAGCAGTACTTC. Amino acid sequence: CASSPREEDYEQYF.